This T cell receptor (beta chain) was observed in a study of T cells expressing NK-cell markers (TCRdb year 2020). Regarding the research as a whole: Roughly 8 donors provided sorted CD3+CD56+NKG2C+, CD3+CD56+NKG2C- and CD3+CD56-NKG2C+ T-cell subsets, whose TCR beta-chain repertoires were profiled. Illumina HiSeq 2000/2500, MiSeq or NextSeq was used to sequence libraries as 2 x 150 bp reads. Among the eight sequenced donors, only one was HCMV-seronegative, while the other seven were HCMV-seropositive. The study sequenced eight donors, all healthy volunteers chosen at random: three men and five women. Results the study describes overall, beyond this receptor: In about 6 donors, the dominant CD3+CD56+NKG2C+ clonotypes were found to rank among the top 10 CD8+ clonotypes and to make up about 1.0-8% of CD8+ T cells. Those dominant clonotypes were again the most abundant among CD3+CD56-NKG2C+ cells in four donors, at about 25-65%. Whether the expanded NKG2C-expressing T cell clones were specific for HCMV antigens remained unclear.

The data were produced on an Illumina HiSeq 2000. TCR beta cDNA libraries were prepared using 5'RACE template switching, which introduced a universal primer site and unique molecular identifiers. cDNA synthesis was primed from the TCR beta constant segment, followed by two successive PCR amplification steps. Processing in the source paper ran as follows. MIGEC was used to demultiplex reads and group the reads by UMI, and MiTCR was used to assemble and quantify clonotypes. Only TCR cDNA sequences supported by at least two reads were kept to exclude erroneous sequences. The tcR package was used for downstream repertoire analysis, with clonotypes matched between fractions based on CDR3 nucleotide sequence plus V segment. VDJmatch was used to annotate antigen specificity against VDJdb, with one amino acid substitution in CDR3 permitted. After TCRdb reprocessed the reads, each CDR3 protein sequence was kept as one row, without DNA. These V and J calls originate from TCRdb's pipeline instead of the authors' own analysis. This sample's table contains some 150,000 distinct CDR3 sequences. The ten largest clones take up 37% of the sample.

Of note for this clonotype: The antigen it binds to is not known.

The germline V gene (reference sequence) sets CDR1 to WNHNN and CDR2 to SYGVQD. The cysteine opens and the phenylalanine closes a CDR3 of 16 amino acids. DNA for this receptor is not on file. HCMV-specific IgG was detected in serum with a commercial ELISA kit to determine HCMV serostatus. Peripheral blood mononuclear cells were isolated from blood by Ficoll density gradient centrifugation. Source material: blood T cells: a sorted CD56 or NKG2C T cell subset, CD4+ or CD8+ T cells, or bulk PBMC T cells (not recorded which). This TCR came from a woman aged 45-65 years in good health. Donor details come from another sample of the same person, matched by shared clones. The V gene is TRBV10-1 and the J gene is TRBJ2-2; TCRdb names TRBD2, which stays unverified in the absence of DNA. The CDR3 region reads CASSGGSGVITGELFF.